A single sample gave rise to the 17 T cell receptor beta chains below, sequenced in a study of cytomegalovirus exposure and HLA in healthy donors. The PCR contained 60 Vbeta and 13 Jbeta primers. The assay was immunoSEQ multiplex PCR, and TCRdb's table has in-frame clones only and misses some. The sample holds roughly 120,000 clones, 81% seen once. Specimen: PBMCs. The source of these receptors is a woman aged 25-40 years in good health and CMV-seronegative.

The rearrangement links TRBV28 to TRBJ1-5; perhaps TRBD1 as D (5 bases). The V end lost 4 bases, the J end lost 4 bases, and 14 bases lay between the germline ends. Germline V lookup: CDR1 MDHEN, CDR2 SYDVKM. This CDR3 has 15 residues. Here the CDR3 DNA reads TGTGCCAGCAGTTCAACCTCGACAGTGAATCAGCCCCAGCATTTT. The encoded protein is CASSSTSTVNQPQHF.

CDR3 DNA sequence: TGTGCCAGCAGAAGGGGACAGGAAATGTATGGCTACACCTTC. Its translation is CASRRGQEMYGYTF. This chain uses TRBV2 with TRBJ1-2; 8 nucleotides line up with TRBD1. The CDR3 has 14 amino acids. The junction had 8 bases not matched to a gene; V was cut back by 6 bases and J by 5 bases. In germline, CDR1 is SNHLY, CDR2 FYNNEI.

This chain links TRBV4-1 with TRBJ2-7; TRBD2 agrees at 9 bases. CDR1 is MGHRA and CDR2 is YSYEKL in the germline V gene. The CDR3 runs to 15 residues. V was pared by 11 bases and J by 4 bases, with 15 bases of the junction left unmatched. The CDR3 region is CAPREAPAGGYEQYF. In nucleotides, the CDR3 is TGCGCCCCCAGGGAGGCTCCAGCGGGGGGTTACGAGCAGTACTTC.

The chain has TRBV2 and TRBJ2-7; 9 nucleotides line up with TRBD1. The junction had 4 bases not matched to a gene; V was cut back by 8 bases and J by 2 bases. Germline V lookup: CDR1 SNHLY, CDR2 FYNNEI. The CDR3 is 13 amino acids. The CDR3 DNA is TGTGCCAGCGTCGGGACAGGGCCCTACGAGCAGTACTTC. Its protein is CASVGTGPYEQYF.

V is TRBV7-9 and J is TRBJ2-7, with 8 bases lining up with TRBD1. Trimming at V came to 0 bases and at J to 2 bases, leaving 3 bases not matched to a gene. This CDR3 comprises 15 residues. Germline CDR1 reads SEHNR; CDR2 reads FQNEAQ (reference sequence). The CDR3 sequence: CASSLAGQGPYEQYF. Here the CDR3 DNA reads TGTGCCAGCAGCTTAGCCGGACAGGGCCCCTACGAGCAGTACTTC. The whole variable domain, filled in from reference TRBV7-9 and TRBJ2-7, reads DTGVSQNPRHKITKRGQNVTFRCDPISEHNRLYWYRQTLGQGPEFLTYFQNEAQLEKSRLLSDRFSAERPKGSFSTLEIQRTEQGDSAMYLCASSLAGQGPYEQYFGPGTRLTVT.

The V gene is TRBV2, the J gene TRBJ2-1; 12 positions match TRBD2. The CDR3 runs to 17 residues. CDR1 and CDR2 from the germline V gene are SNHLY and FYNNEI. V was clipped by 4 bases and J by 6 bases; unmatched bases: 10. For the CDR3, the DNA is TGTGCCAGCAGTGGCCTAGCGGGGGGGCTGGCGGCCAATGAGCAGTTCTTC. It codes for CASSGLAGGLAANEQFF. The full variable domain, with the rest looked up from reference TRBV2 and TRBJ2-1, is EPEVTQTPSHQVTQMGQEVILRCVPISNHLYFYWYRQILGQKVEFLVSFYNNEISEKSEIFDDQFSVERPDGSNFTLKIRSTKLEDSAMYFCASSGLAGGLAANEQFFGPGTRLTVL.

This clone was found once. The chain combines TRBV5-8 with TRBJ2-5, with 9 bases that match TRBD1. The ends lost 3 bases at V and 2 bases at J; junction bases unmatched: 11. Germline CDR1 SGHTS, CDR2 YDEGEE. CDR3 length: 17 amino acids. CDR3 residues: CASSYHRGPPIQETQYF. The DNA of the CDR3 is TGTGCCAGCAGCTACCACAGGGGGCCCCCGATACAAGAGACCCAGTACTTC.

The chain recombines TRBV18 with TRBJ1-5; perhaps TRBD1 as D (6 bases). CDR1 and CDR2 from the germline V gene are KGHSH and LQKENI. The CDR3 is 15 amino acids. V was clipped by 4 bases and J by 3 bases, with 13 bases between them. The CDR3 loop is CASSRAGVLNQPQHF. In DNA, the CDR3 is TGTGCCAGCTCACGGGCAGGGGTCCTCAATCAGCCCCAGCATTTT.

This chain uses TRBV18 with TRBJ2-2; maybe TRBD1 (6 bases). The ends were cut back, 3 bases at V and 5 bases at J, with 10 bases in the middle. Germline lookup yields CDR1 KGHSH and CDR2 LQKENI. This CDR3 is 14 amino acids long. This CDR3 is CASSPDRITGELFF. The CDR3 nucleotides read TGTGCCAGCTCACCGGACAGAATAACCGGGGAGCTGTTTTTT.

The chain joins TRBV6-5 to TRBJ2-7, with D unclear. Germline CDR1 is MNHEY and CDR2 is SVGAGI. Trimming left V 9 bases short and J 1 base short, with 7 bases between. The CDR3 is made up of 11 amino acids. The chain's CDR3 is CASQSSYEQYF. Written as DNA, the CDR3 is TGTGCCAGTCAATCATCCTACGAGCAGTACTTC.

The chain combines TRBV19 with TRBJ2-5; 9 nucleotides match TRBD2. The DNA end lines up better with TRBJ2-7; the J call may be wrong. CDR1 is LNHDA, CDR2 SQIVND, per germline (reference sequence). The CDR3 totals 16 residues. CDR3 DNA: TGTGCCAGTAGTATTCGGACTAGCGTTATCTCCTACGAGCAGTACTTC. This translates into CASSIRTSVISYEQYF.

V and J are TRBV9 and TRBJ1-2; TRBD1 is a possible D gene (6 bases). CDR3 size: 14 residues. The V end lost 3 bases, the J end lost 7 bases, and 16 bases lay between the germline ends. Germline V gene data show CDR1 as SGDLS and CDR2 as YYNGEE. CDR3 DNA sequence: TGTGCCAGCAGCGCATCACAGGGAATAGGTGGCTACACCTTC. This sequence encodes CASSASQGIGGYTF.

This clone was picked up one time. V usage is TRBV30 and J usage is TRBJ1-1, with unresolved D. V was cut by 5 bases and J by 7 bases, with 11 bases left in between. CDR3 size: 11 residues. Germline loops: CDR1 GTSNPN, CDR2 SVGIG (reference sequence). The chain's CDR3 is CAWEYGGEAFF. CDR3 sequence (DNA): TGTGCCTGGGAATACGGTGGTGAAGCTTTCTTT.

The chain links TRBV6-1 to TRBJ2-3; TRBD2 agrees at 7 bases. Germline CDR1 MNHNS, CDR2 SASEGT. This CDR3 has 17 amino acids. The J segment lost 6 bases and the V segment lost 4 bases, leaving 16 bases of the junction unmatched. The CDR3, as DNA: TGTGCCAGCAGTGCGGATCTAGCGGCCTTAGTGGGTGATACGCAGTATTTT. This gives the protein CASSADLAALVGDTQYF.

This sequence joins TRBV7-2 and TRBJ1-6; the D is unclear. This CDR3 spans 12 amino acids. With 3 bases removed from V and 11 bases from J, the gap between germline ends came to 8 bases. The V gene's germline CDR1 is SGHTA and CDR2 FQGNSA. The DNA of the CDR3 is TGTGCCAGCAGCTTCCAAAGCCCACCCCTCCACTTT. Residues: CASSFQSPPLHF.

The chain links TRBV5-3 to TRBJ2-4; 9 bases are shared with TRBD1. TRBV5-3 is classed as an ORF, of uncertain function. The CDR3 has 15 amino acids. With 8 bases clipped from V and 6 bases from J, the junction kept 12 bases outside the gene matches. The CDR3 protein is CASPGARGQGNIQYF. The CDR3 DNA reads TGTGCCAGCCCCGGGGCCCGGGGACAGGGAAACATTCAGTACTTC.

V and J are TRBV7-2 and TRBJ2-1, with no clear D. Germline lookup yields CDR1 SGHTA and CDR2 FQGNSA. There are 12 residues in the CDR3. Deletions cut 5 bases from V and 6 bases from J, with 8 bases between. The CDR3 bases are TGTGCCAGCAGCACTCGCGCCAATGAGCAGTTCTTC. Encoded protein: CASSTRANEQFF.